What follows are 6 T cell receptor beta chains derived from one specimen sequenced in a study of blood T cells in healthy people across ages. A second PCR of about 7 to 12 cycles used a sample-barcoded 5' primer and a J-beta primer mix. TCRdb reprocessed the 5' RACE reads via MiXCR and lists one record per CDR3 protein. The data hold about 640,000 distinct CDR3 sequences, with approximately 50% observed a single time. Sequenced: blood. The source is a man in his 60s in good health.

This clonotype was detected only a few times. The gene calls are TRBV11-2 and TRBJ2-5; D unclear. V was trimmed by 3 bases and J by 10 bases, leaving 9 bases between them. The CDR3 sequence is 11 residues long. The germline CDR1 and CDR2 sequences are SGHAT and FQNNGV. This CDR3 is CASSLGQLQYF. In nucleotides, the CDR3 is TGTGCCAGCAGCTTGGGCCAGCTCCAGTACTTC.

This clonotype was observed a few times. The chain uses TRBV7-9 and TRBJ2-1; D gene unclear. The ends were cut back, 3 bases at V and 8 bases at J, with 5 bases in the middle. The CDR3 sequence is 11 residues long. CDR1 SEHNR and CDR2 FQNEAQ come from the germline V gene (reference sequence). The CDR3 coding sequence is TGTGCCAGCAGCTTTCCTGATGAGCAGTTCTTC. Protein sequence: CASSFPDEQFF. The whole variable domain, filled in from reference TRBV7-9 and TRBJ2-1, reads DTGVSQNPRHKITKRGQNVTFRCDPISEHNRLYWYRQTLGQGPEFLTYFQNEAQLEKSRLLSDRFSAERPKGSFSTLEIQRTEQGDSAMYLCASSFPDEQFFGPGTRLTVL.

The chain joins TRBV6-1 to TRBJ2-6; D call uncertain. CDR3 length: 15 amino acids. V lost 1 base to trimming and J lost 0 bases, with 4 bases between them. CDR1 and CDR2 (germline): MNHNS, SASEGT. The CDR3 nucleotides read TGTGCCAGCAGTGAAGGGACCTCTGGGGCCAACGTCCTGACTTTC. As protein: CASSEGTSGANVLTF.

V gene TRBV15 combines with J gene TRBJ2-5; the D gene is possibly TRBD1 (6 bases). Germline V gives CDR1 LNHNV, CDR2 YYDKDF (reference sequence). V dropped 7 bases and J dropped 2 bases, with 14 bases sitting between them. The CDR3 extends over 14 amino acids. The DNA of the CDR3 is TGTGCCACCACCGTTGACAGGTTACAAGAGACCCAGTACTTC. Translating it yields CATTVDRLQETQYF.

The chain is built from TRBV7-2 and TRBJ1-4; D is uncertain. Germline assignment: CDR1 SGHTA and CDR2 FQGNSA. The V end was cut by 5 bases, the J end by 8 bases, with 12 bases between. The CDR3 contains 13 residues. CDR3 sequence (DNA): TGTGCCAGCAGCGCGCTTACCTGGGAAAAACTGTTTTTT. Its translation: CASSALTWEKLFF. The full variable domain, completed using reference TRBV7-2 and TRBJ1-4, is GAGVSQSPSNKVTEKGKDVELRCDPISGHTALYWYRQSLGQGLEFLIYFQGNSAPDKSGLPSDRFSAERTGGSVSTLTIQRTQQEDSAVYLCASSALTWEKLFFGSGTQLSVL.

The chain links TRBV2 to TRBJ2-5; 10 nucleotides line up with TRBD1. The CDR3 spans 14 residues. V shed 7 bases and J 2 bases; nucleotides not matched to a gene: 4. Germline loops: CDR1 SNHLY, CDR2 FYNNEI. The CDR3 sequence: CASKDRGGQETQYF. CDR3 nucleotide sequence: TGTGCCAGCAAGGACAGGGGGGGGCAAGAGACCCAGTACTTC.